In this sample, the clone carrying this T cell receptor (beta chain) turned up many times. Its antigen is unknown. The sample comes from a study of identical twins. Findings and caveats of the study: Sharing of beta out-of-frame sequences by twins showed a weaker excess. Twin-shared out-of-frame alpha sequences showed excess low generation probability.

The CDR3 runs to 14 residues. The cDNA had a unique molecular identifier and a template-switch universal primer site. TCRdb re-called the 5' RACE reads with MiXCR, one entry per CDR3 protein. The sample records 350,000 to 400,000 distinct CDR3 sequences, around 9% being singletons. This chain links TRBV21-1 with TRBJ2-1; the table calls TRBD1, which could not be checked here. TRBV21-1 is recorded as a pseudogene. The TCR sequence derives from a woman aged 45-65 years in good health. The sequencing input was naive T cells sorted from blood. CDR3 DNA sequence: TGTGCCAGCAGCAAACTCTACAGGGGTAATGAGCAGTTCTTC. The encoded protein is CASSKLYRGNEQFF.